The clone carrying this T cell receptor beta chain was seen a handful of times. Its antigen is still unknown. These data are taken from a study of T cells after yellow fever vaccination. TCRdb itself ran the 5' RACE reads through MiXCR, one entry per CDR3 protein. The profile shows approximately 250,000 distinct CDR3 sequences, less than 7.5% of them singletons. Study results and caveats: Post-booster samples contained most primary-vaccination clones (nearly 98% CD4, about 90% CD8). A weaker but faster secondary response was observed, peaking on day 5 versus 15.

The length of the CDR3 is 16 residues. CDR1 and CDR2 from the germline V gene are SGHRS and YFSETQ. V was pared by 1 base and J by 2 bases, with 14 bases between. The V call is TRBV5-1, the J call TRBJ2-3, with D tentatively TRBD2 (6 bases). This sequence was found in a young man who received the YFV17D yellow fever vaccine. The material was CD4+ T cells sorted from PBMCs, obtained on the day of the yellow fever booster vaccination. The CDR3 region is CASSLFSGGTTDTQYF. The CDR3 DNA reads TGCGCCAGCAGCTTGTTTAGCGGAGGTACCACAGATACGCAGTATTTT.